The 4 T cell receptor beta chains below come from one sample, sequenced in a study of T cell changes during pregnancy in multiple sclerosis. Libraries were prepared by immunoSEQ multiplex PCR; TCRdb keeps only in-frame clonotypes and omits some of them. The sample shows around 56,000 clones, around nine tenths of them seen only once. The sequenced sample was peripheral blood, obtained in the first trimester of pregnancy. The source of these receptors is a female donor in good health, enrolled as a control in a pregnancy study.

The rearrangement uses TRBV4-1 and TRBJ2-5, with 10 bases lining up with TRBD2. V was pared by 3 bases and J by 2 bases, with 9 bases of the junction left unmatched. Germline V gives CDR1 MGHRA, CDR2 YSYEKL. The CDR3 totals 17 residues. In nucleotides, the CDR3 is TGCGCCAGCAGCCAGGGCATCGGACTAGCGGCACAAGAGACCCAGTACTTC. Residues: CASSQGIGLAAQETQYF.

The chain is built from TRBV6-5 and TRBJ2-7, with D perhaps TRBD1 (6 bases). Trimming shortened V by 5 bases and J by 2 bases, and 13 bases separated the two germline ends. The CDR3 totals 14 residues. CDR1 and CDR2 (germline): MNHEY, SVGAGI. The CDR3 DNA reads as TGTGCCAGCAGTAACCGGGACATACCCTACGAGCAGTACTTC. This translates into CASSNRDIPYEQYF.

V and J are TRBV11-2 and TRBJ1-1; D gene uncertain. The CDR3 is 12 residues long. The germline V and J ends were trimmed by 5 bases and 5 bases, with 9 bases remaining between them. Per the germline V gene, CDR1 is SGHAT and CDR2 is FQNNGV. The CDR3 bases are TGTGCCAGCAGCCCTCAGAAGACTGAAGCTTTCTTT. Its translation: CASSPQKTEAFF.

This clone was seen just once. This chain connects TRBV7-9 to TRBJ1-1; 8 nucleotides match TRBD1. With 1 base clipped from V and 1 base from J, the junction kept 2 bases outside the gene matches. Germline V gives CDR1 SEHNR, CDR2 FQNEAQ (reference sequence). The CDR3 is 15 residues long. In DNA form, the CDR3 reads TGTGCCAGCAGCTTAGAGGGACAGGCGAACACTGAAGCTTTCTTT. Its translation is CASSLEGQANTEAFF.